The 15 T cell receptor beta chains listed next were all sequenced from one sample in a study of shared clonotypes between healthy human individuals. The data were produced by immunoSEQ multiplex PCR, yet TCRdb's version contains in-frame clones alone and is incomplete. The table has hundreds of thousands of clones, over 90% seen once. Naive CD8 cells lacked CD45RO and underwent positive selection for CCR7, leaving out terminally differentiated effector memory CD45RA+ cells. The sample consisted of naive CD8+ T cells sorted from blood. These TCRs come from a man aged 25 to 45 in good health.

This chain uses TRBV2 with TRBJ2-1; 11 bases line up with TRBD2. The trim removed 8 bases at V and 4 bases at J, leaving 16 bases unmatched. The CDR3 is 18 residues long. The germline V gene has CDR1 SNHLY and CDR2 FYNNEI. The DNA of the CDR3 is TGTGCCAGCGGGGGGACAGCGGGACTAGCGGATGGGTACAATGAGCAGTTCTTC. This sequence encodes CASGGTAGLADGYNEQFF.

The genes are TRBV11-2 and TRBJ2-7, with TRBD1 identical over 10 bases. The CDR3 consists of 14 residues. Germline CDR1 reads SGHAT; CDR2 reads FQNNGV. Unmatched junction bases numbered 5, after V lost 5 bases and J lost 4 bases. The CDR3: CASSRGTGEYEQYF. The DNA of the CDR3 is TGTGCCAGCAGCCGTGGGACAGGGGAGTACGAGCAGTACTTC.

The genes are TRBV5-6 and TRBJ2-7; no definite D call. V gave up 1 base and J gave up 2 bases, with 13 bases separating them. Germline assignment: CDR1 SGHDT and CDR2 YYEEEE. The CDR3 runs 15 residues. The CDR3 region has the DNA TGTGCCAGCAGCTTGTGGTCGGGTTCCCCCTACGAGCAGTACTTC. This sequence encodes CASSLWSGSPYEQYF.

The rearrangement uses TRBV5-1 and TRBJ2-5; a weak D match, TRBD1 (6 bases). Germline CDR1 is SGHRS and CDR2 is YFSETQ. V was shortened by 3 bases and J by 5 bases, with 20 bases between the two germline ends. CDR3 length: 16 residues. CDR3 bases: TGCGCCAGCAGCTCCCACGGACAGTCTCCCAGGGAGACCCAGTACTTC. The encoded protein is CASSSHGQSPRETQYF.

This clone was counted between two and nine times. The CDR3: CASSLISTRNQPQHF. The CDR3 DNA reads as TGTGCCAGCAGTTTAATATCCACAAGAAATCAGCCCCAGCATTTT. The V call is TRBV28, the J call TRBJ1-5, with D unresolved. The CDR3 spans 15 residues. CDR1 MDHEN and CDR2 SYDVKM come from the germline V gene. The V gene lost 2 bases and the J gene lost 4 bases, with 12 bases spanning the gap.

The gene calls are TRBV2 and TRBJ2-7, with TRBD1 identical over 8 bases. This CDR3 has 17 residues. CDR1 and CDR2 (germline): SNHLY, FYNNEI. The ends lost 0 bases at V and 3 bases at J; junction bases unmatched: 10. The CDR3 sequence: CASSEAVGQGAIYEQYF. The CDR3 nucleotides are TGTGCCAGCAGTGAAGCGGTAGGACAGGGAGCTATCTACGAGCAGTACTTC.

The V and J genes are TRBV7-9 and TRBJ2-5, with no clear D. V was shortened by 4 bases and J by 5 bases, with 14 bases between the two germline ends. The CDR3 has 14 residues. Germline assignment: CDR1 SEHNR and CDR2 FQNEAQ (reference sequence). In DNA form, the CDR3 reads TGTGCCAGCAGCTCCAGAAGCTATTTCGAGACCCAGTACTTC. It translates to CASSSRSYFETQYF.

J is TRBJ2-2 and V is TRBV27; D ambiguous. Germline lookup yields CDR1 MNHEY and CDR2 SMNVEV (reference sequence). Trimming cost V 8 bases and J 4 bases, with 14 bases left between them. The CDR3 consists of 14 residues. CDR3 in amino acids: CASRPWWGTGELFF. The DNA for the CDR3 is TGTGCCAGCCGCCCTTGGTGGGGCACCGGGGAGCTGTTTTTT.

The CDR3 nucleotides are TGCAGCGTATATAGCGGGACCTCCTACGAGCAGTACTTC. It is translated as CSVYSGTSYEQYF. The rearrangement joins TRBV29-1 to TRBJ2-7; 8 bases align to TRBD2. Germline values: CDR1 SQVTM, CDR2 ANQGSEA. The V gene end was trimmed by 6 bases and the J gene end by 0 bases; junction bases not matched to a gene: 4. The CDR3 is made up of 13 amino acids.

The chain recombines TRBV28 with TRBJ2-1; TRBD2 matches 9 bases. Germline values: CDR1 MDHEN, CDR2 SYDVKM. V lost 5 bases, J lost 6 bases, and 5 bases stayed unmatched. The CDR3 is 14 amino acids. The CDR3 is CASSPGLATNEQFF. Written as DNA, the CDR3 is TGTGCCAGCAGTCCGGGACTAGCCACCAATGAGCAGTTCTTC. The variable domain in full, completed from reference TRBV28 and TRBJ2-1, reads DVKVTQSSRYLVKRTGEKVFLECVQDMDHENMFWYRQDPGLGLRLIYFSYDVKMKEKGDIPEGYSVSREKKERFSLILESASTNQTSMYLCASSPGLATNEQFFGPGTRLTVL.

The chain links TRBV9 to TRBJ1-1; the D is unclear. This CDR3 region has 11 residues. Per germline, CDR1 SGDLS and CDR2 YYNGEE. The V end lost 7 bases, the J end lost 5 bases, and 9 bases lay between the germline ends. The CDR3 region is CASEPLTEAFF. The CDR3 bases are TGTGCCAGCGAGCCCTTAACTGAAGCTTTCTTT.

The chain has TRBV7-9 and TRBJ2-7, with 12 bases that match TRBD2. V lost 5 bases and J lost 3; bases outside the gene matches: 8. CDR3 length: 16 residues. The germline gives CDR1 SEHNR, CDR2 FQNEAQ (reference sequence). The CDR3 coding sequence is TGTGCCAGCAGCCCTAAACCGGGACTAGCGGGCTACGAGCAGTACTTC. It codes for CASSPKPGLAGYEQYF. Variable domain in full (rest from reference TRBV7-9 and TRBJ2-7): DTGVSQNPRHKITKRGQNVTFRCDPISEHNRLYWYRQTLGQGPEFLTYFQNEAQLEKSRLLSDRFSAERPKGSFSTLEIQRTEQGDSAMYLCASSPKPGLAGYEQYFGPGTRLTVT.

The chain has TRBV7-8 and TRBJ1-2; D uncertain. The CDR3 spans 16 residues. In germline, CDR1 is SGHVS, CDR2 FQNEAQ. V lost 1 base, J lost 4 bases, and 16 bases lay in between. CDR3 sequence: CASSLEAFGRSYGYTF. The CDR3 region has the DNA TGTGCCAGCAGCTTAGAGGCGTTTGGCAGGAGCTATGGCTACACCTTC.

The chain combines TRBV6-6 with TRBJ2-1; D is undetermined. Trimming cost V 1 base and J 8 bases, with 9 bases left between them. The CDR3 is 13 residues long. Germline CDR1 reads MNHNY; CDR2 reads SVGAGI (reference sequence). For the CDR3, the DNA is TGTGCCAGCAGTTACTATCCGTCGGATGAGCAGTTCTTC. This sequence encodes CASSYYPSDEQFF.

This chain connects TRBV28 to TRBJ2-7; no clear D. Germline CDR1 is MDHEN and CDR2 is SYDVKM. V lost 0 bases and J 3 bases, leaving 6 bases between the germline ends. The CDR3 length is 13 residues. The CDR3 DNA reads TGTGCCAGCAGTTTATGGCGCGGCTACGAGCAGTACTTC. Translating gives CASSLWRGYEQYF.